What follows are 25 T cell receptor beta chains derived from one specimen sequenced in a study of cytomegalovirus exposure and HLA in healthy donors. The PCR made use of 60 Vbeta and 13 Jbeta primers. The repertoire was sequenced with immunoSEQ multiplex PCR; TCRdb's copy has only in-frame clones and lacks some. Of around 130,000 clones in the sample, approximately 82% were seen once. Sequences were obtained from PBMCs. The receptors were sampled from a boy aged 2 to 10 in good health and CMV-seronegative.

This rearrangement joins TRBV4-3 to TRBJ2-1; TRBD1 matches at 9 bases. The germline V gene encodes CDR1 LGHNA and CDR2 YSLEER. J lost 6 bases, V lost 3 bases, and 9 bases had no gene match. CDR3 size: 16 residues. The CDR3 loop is CASSQGTGLGANEQFF. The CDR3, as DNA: TGCGCCAGCAGCCAGGGGACAGGGTTGGGGGCCAATGAGCAGTTCTTC.

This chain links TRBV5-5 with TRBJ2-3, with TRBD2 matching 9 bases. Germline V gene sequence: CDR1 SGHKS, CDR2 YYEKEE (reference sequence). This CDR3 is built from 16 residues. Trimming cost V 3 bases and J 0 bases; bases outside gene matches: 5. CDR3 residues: CASSSLTSGSTDTQYF. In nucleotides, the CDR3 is TGTGCCAGCAGCTCTCTGACTAGCGGAAGCACAGATACGCAGTATTTT.

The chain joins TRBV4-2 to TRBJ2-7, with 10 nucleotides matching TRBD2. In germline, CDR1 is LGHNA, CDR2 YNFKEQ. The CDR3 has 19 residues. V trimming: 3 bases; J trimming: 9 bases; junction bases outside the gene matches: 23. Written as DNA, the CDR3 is TGTGCCAGCAGCCAGCCTGATTTCGGGACTAGCGTCCCCAACTCGGCGCAGTACTTC. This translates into CASSQPDFGTSVPNSAQYF.

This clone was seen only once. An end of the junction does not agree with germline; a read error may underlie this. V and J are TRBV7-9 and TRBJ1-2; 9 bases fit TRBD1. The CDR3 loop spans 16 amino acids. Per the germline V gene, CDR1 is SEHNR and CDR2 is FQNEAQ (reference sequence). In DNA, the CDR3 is TGTTCCAGCAGCTCGCTCCAACTTACAGGGGGCCGCGGCTACACCTTC. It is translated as CSSSSLQLTGGRGYTF.

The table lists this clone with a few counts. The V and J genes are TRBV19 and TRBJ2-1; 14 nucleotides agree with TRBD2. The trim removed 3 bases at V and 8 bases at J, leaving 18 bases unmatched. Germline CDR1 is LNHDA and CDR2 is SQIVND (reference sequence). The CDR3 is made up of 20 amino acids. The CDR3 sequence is CASSIRSPGTSGRISDEQFF. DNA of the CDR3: TGTGCCAGTAGTATTAGGTCCCCCGGGACTAGCGGGAGAATTTCGGATGAGCAGTTCTTC.

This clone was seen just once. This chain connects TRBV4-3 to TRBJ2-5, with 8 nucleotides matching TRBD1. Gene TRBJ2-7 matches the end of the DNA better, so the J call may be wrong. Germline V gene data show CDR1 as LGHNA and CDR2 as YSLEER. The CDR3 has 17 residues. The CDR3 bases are TGCGCCAGCAGCCAGATTTCGGGACAGGATCCTCCCTACGAGCAGTACTTC. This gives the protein CASSQISGQDPPYEQYF.

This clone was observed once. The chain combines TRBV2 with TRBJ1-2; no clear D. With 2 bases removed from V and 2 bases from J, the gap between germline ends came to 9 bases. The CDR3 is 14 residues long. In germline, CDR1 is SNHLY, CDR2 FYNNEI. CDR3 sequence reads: CASSETGLNYGYTF. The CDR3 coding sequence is TGTGCCAGCAGTGAAACGGGATTAAACTATGGCTACACCTTC.

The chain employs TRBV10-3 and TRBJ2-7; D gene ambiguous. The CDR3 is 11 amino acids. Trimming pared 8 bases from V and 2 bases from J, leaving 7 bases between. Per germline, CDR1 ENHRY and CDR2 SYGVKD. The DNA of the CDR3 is TGTGCCATCGCCTCTACCTACGAGCAGTACTTC. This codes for CAIASTYEQYF.

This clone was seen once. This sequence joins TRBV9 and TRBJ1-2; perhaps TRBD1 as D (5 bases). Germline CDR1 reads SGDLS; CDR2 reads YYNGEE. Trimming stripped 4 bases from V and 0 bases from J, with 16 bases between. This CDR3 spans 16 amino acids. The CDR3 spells CASSPTGRITNYGYTF. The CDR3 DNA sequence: TGTGCCAGCAGCCCCACAGGACGGATCACTAACTATGGCTACACCTTC.

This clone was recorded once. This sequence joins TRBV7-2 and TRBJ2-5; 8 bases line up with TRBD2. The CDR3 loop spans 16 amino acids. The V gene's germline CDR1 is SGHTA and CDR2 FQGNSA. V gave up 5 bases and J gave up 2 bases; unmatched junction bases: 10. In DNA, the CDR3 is TGTGCCAGCAGCCAAGGGATACTAGCGGATCAAGAGACCCAGTACTTC. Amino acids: CASSQGILADQETQYF.

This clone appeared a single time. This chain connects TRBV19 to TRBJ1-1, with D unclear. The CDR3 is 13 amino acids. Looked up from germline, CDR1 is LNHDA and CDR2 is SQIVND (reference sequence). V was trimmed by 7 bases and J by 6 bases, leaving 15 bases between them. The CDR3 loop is CASNPSGNAEAFF. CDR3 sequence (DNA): TGTGCCAGTAATCCCAGTGGTAACGCTGAAGCTTTCTTT.

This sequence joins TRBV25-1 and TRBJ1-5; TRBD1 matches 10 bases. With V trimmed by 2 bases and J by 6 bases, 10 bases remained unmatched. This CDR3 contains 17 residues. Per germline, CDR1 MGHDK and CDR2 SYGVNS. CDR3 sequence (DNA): TGTGCCAGCAGTGAAGGGGACAGGGGAAGGGGAGGTCAGCCCCAGCATTTT. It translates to CASSEGDRGRGGQPQHF.

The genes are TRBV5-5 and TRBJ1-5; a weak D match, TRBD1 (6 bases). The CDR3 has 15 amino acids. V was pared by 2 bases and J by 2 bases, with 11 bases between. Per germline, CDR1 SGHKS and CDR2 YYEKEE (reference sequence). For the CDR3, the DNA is TGTGCCAGCAGCTTCAGGGGCGACGGCAATCAGCCCCAGCATTTT. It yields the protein CASSFRGDGNQPQHF.

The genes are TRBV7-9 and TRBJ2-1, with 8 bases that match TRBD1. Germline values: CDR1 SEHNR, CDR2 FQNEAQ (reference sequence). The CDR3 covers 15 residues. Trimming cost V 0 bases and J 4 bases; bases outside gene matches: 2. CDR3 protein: CASSLAQGAYNEQFF. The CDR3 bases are TGTGCCAGCAGCTTAGCCCAGGGGGCTTACAATGAGCAGTTCTTC.

CDR3 protein: CASSLGSSGRNTQYF. In DNA, the CDR3 is TGTGCCAGCAGCTTAGGGTCTAGCGGGAGAAATACGCAGTATTTT. The V call is TRBV11-2, the J call TRBJ2-3; 10 bases are a match to TRBD2. The V gene end was trimmed by 1 base and the J gene end by 7 bases; junction bases not matched to a gene: 5. Germline CDR1 SGHAT, CDR2 FQNNGV. CDR3 length: 15 amino acids.

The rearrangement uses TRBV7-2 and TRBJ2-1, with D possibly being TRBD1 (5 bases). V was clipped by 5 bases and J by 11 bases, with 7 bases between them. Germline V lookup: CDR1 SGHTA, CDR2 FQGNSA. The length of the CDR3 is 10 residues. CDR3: CASSPGKQFF. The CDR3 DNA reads TGTGCCAGCAGCCCAGGGAAGCAGTTCTTC.

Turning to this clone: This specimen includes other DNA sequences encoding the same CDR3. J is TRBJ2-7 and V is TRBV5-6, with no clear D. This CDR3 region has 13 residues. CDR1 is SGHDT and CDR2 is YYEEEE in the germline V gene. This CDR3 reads CASSASWAYEQYV. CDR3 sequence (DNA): TGCGCCAGCAGCGCCTCATGGGCCTACGAGCAGTACGTC.

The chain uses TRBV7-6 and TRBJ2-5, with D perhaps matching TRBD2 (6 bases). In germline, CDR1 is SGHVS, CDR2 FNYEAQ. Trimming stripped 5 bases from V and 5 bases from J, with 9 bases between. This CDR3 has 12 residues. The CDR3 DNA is TGTGCCAGCAGCGCAGGAGGGGAGACCCAGTACTTC. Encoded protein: CASSAGGETQYF.

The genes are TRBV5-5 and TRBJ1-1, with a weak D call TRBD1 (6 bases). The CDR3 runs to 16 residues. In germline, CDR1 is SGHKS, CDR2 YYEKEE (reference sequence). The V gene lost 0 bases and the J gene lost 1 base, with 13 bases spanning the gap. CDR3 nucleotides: TGTGCCAGCAGCTTGGTCGGGGGGCATGGGAACACTGAAGCTTTCTTT. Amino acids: CASSLVGGHGNTEAFF. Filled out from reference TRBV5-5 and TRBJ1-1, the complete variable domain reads DAGVTQSPTHLIKTRGQQVTLRCSPISGHKSVSWYQQVLGQGPQFIFQYYEKEERGRGNFPDRFSARQFPNYSSELNVNALLLGDSALYLCASSLVGGHGNTEAFFGQGTRLTVV.

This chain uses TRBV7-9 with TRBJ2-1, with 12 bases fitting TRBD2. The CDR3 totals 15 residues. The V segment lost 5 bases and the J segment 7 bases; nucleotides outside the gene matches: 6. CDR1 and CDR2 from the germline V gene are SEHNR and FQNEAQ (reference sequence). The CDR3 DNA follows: TGTGCCAGCAGCCGGGGACTAGCGGGCGGGAATGAGCAGTTCTTC. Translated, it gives CASSRGLAGGNEQFF.

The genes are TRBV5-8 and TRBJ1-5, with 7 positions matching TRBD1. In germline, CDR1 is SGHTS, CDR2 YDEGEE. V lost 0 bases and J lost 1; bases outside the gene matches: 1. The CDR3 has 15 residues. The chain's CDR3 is CASSLAGGSNQPQHF. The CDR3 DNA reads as TGTGCCAGCAGCTTGGCAGGGGGGAGCAATCAGCCCCAGCATTTT.

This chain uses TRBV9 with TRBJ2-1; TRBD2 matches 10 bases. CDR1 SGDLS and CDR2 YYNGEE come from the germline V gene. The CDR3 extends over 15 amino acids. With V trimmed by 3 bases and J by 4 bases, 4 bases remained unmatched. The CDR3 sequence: CASSEAGGPYNEQFF. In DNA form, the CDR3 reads TGTGCCAGCAGCGAAGCGGGGGGGCCATACAATGAGCAGTTCTTC.

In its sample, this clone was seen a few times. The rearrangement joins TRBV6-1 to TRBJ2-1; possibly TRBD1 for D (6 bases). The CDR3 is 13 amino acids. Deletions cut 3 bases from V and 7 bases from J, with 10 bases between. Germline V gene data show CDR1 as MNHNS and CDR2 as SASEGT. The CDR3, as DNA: TGTGCCAGCAGTGAGGAAAGGGGGAATGAGCAGTTCTTC. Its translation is CASSEERGNEQFF.

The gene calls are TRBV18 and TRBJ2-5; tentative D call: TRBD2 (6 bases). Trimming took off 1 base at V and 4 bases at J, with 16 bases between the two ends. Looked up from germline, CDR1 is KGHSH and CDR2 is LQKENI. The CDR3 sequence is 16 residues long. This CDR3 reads CASSPLQGRRGETQYF. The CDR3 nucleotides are TGTGCCAGCTCACCACTCCAAGGACGGAGGGGAGAGACCCAGTACTTC.

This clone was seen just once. CDR3 bases: TGTGCCAGCAGGGCCTCTGGAAACACCATATATTTT. Its protein is CASRASGNTIYF. The chain joins TRBV6-5 to TRBJ1-3; no reliable D call. V was clipped by 6 bases and J by 0 bases, with 3 bases between them. This CDR3 contains 12 residues. The germline CDR1 and CDR2 sequences are MNHEY and SVGAGI.